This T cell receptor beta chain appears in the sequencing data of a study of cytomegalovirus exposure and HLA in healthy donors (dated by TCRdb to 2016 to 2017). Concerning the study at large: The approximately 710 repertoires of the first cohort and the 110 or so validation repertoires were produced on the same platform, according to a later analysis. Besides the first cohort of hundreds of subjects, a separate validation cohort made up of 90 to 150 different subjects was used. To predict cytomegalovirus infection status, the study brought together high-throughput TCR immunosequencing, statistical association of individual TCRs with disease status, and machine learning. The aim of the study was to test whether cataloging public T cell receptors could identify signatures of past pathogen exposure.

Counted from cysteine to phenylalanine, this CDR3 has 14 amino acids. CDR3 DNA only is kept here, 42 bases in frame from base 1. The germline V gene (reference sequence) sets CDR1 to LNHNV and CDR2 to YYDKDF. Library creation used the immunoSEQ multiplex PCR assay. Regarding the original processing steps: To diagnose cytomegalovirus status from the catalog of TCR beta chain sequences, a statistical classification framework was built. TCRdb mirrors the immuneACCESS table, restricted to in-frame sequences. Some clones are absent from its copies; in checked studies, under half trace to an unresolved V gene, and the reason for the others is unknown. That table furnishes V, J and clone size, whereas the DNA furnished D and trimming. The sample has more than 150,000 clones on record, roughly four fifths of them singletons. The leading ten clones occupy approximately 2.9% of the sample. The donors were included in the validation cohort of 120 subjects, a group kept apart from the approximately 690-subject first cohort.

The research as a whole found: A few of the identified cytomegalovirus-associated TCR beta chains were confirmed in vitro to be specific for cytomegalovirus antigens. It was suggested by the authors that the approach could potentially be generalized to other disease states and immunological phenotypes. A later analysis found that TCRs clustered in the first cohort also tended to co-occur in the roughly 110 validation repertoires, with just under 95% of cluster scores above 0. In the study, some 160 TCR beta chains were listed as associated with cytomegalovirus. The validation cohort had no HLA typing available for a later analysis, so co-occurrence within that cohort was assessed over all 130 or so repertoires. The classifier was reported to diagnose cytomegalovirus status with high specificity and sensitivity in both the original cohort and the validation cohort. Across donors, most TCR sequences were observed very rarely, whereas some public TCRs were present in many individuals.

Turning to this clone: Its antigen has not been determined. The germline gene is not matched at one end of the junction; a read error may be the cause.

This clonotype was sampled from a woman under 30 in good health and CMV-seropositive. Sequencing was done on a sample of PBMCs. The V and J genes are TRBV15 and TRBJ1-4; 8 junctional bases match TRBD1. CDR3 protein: CATSSHRGGENLFF. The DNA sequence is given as TGTGCCACCAGCTCACACAGGGGGGGGGAAAACCTGTTTTTT.